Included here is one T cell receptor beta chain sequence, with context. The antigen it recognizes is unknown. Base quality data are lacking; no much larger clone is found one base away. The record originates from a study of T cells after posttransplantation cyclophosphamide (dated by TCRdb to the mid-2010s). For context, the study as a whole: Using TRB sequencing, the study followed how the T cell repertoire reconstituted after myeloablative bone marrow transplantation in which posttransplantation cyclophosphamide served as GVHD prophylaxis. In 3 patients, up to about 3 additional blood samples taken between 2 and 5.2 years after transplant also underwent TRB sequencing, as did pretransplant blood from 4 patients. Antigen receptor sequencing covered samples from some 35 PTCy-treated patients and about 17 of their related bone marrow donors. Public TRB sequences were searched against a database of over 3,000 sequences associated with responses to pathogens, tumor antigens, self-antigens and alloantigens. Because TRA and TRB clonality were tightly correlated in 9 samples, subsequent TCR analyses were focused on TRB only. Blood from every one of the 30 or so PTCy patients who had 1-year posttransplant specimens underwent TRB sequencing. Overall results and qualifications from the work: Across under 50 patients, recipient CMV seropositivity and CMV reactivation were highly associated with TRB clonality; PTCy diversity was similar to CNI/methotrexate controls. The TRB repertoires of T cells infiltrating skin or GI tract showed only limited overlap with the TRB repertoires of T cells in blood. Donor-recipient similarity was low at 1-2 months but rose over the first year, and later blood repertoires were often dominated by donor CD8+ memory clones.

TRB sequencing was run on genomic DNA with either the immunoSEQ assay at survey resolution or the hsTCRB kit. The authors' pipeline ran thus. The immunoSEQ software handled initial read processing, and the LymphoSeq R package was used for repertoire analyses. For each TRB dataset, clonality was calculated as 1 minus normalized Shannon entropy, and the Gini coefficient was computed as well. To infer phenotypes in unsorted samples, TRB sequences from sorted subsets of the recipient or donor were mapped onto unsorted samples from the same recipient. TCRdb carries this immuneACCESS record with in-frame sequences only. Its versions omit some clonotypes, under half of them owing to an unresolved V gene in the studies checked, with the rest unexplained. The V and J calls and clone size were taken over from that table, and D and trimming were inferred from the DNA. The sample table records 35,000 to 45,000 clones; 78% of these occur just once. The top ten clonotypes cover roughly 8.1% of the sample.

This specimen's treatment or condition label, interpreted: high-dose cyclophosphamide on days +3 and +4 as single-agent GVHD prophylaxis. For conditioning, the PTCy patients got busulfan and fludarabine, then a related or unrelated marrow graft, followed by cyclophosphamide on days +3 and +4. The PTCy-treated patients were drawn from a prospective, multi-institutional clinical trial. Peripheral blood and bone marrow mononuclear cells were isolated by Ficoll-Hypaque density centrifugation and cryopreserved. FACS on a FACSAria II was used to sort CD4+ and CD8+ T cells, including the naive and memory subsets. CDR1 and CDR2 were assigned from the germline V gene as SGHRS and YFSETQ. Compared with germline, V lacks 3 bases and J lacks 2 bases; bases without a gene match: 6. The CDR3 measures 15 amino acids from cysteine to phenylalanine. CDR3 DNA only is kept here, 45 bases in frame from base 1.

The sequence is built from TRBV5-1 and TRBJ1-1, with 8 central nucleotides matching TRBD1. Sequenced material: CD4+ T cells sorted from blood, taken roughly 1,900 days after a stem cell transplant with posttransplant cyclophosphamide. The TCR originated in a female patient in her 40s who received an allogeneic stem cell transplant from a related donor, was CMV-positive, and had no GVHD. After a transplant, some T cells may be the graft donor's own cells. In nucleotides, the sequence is TGCGCCAGCAGCTGGTCGACAGGGGTAAACACTGAAGCTTTCTTT. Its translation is CASSWSTGVNTEAFF.